The following is a T cell receptor beta chain sequence with its context. This specimen belongs to a study of blood T cell repertoires in COVID-19. The wider study: The samples span acute and convalescent COVID-19 from the United States, Italy and Spain. T cells, B-cell-depleted T cells, or PBMCs provided the cDNA or gDNA that served as material.

This CDR3 contains 15 residues. With 6 bases clipped from V and 9 bases from J, the junction kept 9 bases outside the gene matches. Germline CDR1 and CDR2: SNHLY and FYNNEI. In the authors' methods: Amplification of reference gene primers provided the estimated nucleated cell counts. Clones were read by immunoSEQ multiplex PCR, and TCRdb kept only the in-frame ones, dropping some. The D gene and trimming were derived from the DNA, and the V and J assignments and clone size from that table. The table includes hundreds of thousands of clones, 85% to 90% detected once. The chain couples TRBV2 to TRBJ2-1; 12 bases are a match to TRBD1. The sample was peripheral blood. This clonotype originated in a woman aged 25-40 years with acute or convalescent COVID-19. The CDR3 nucleotides read TGTGCCAGCAGAATTATTCCGGGACAGGGGGCTGAGCAGTTCTTC. Residues: CASRIIPGQGAEQFF.